The following is a T cell receptor (beta chain) sequence with its context. This entry comes from a study of blood T cell repertoires in COVID-19. Background on the study: PBMCs, B-cell-depleted T cells, or T cells provided the cDNA or gDNA that made up the material.

How the authors handled the data: Nucleated cell counts were estimated from reference gene primer amplification. TCRdb's copy holds only in-frame clones and misses some; the assay was immunoSEQ multiplex PCR. D and trimming were read from the DNA, whereas the V and J calls and clone size are those reported in that table. The table lists approximately 120,000 clones, roughly 72% of them singletons. The V end was cut by 3 bases, the J end by 4 bases, with 7 bases between. The CDR3 is made up of 13 amino acids. CDR1 is LNHDA and CDR2 is SQIVND in the germline V gene (reference sequence). The TCR comes from a man between 60 and 70 years old with acute or convalescent COVID-19. The rearrangement joins TRBV19 to TRBJ1-3; D not certain. Sequencing was performed on peripheral blood. CDR3 protein: CASSIGRGNTIYF. As DNA, the CDR3 is TGTGCCAGTAGTATCGGTCGGGGAAACACCATATATTTT.